The entry below gives a single T cell receptor beta chain sequence along with its context. Its antigen is still unknown. In germline, CDR1 is SGHAT, CDR2 FQNNGV. The CDR3 consists of 16 residues. Trimming removed 5 bases at V and 2 bases at J, with 19 bases between. Thyroid surgery was preceded by no treatment in any patient. TCRdb reassembled clones from the PCR reads with MiXCR. The repertoire includes some 38,000 clones, roughly 45% of them detected once, and roughly a quarter sits in the top ten. The record originates from a study of metastatic and nonmetastatic thyroid tumors. Study-level information: The authors compared repertoires across blood and tumor or nodule tissue from malignant and benign thyroid patients.

General study results and limits: The reported finding was significantly higher TCR beta diversity in malignant thyroid tumors relative to benign nodules, in blood and tumor.

This receptor was taken from a male donor with papillary thyroid cancer or a benign thyroid nodule (not recorded which). Some clones in this sample may be carry-over from other donors' samples. Sequenced input: tumor tissue. The chain employs TRBV11-2 and TRBJ2-7; D is perhaps TRBD1 (6 bases). In DNA form, the CDR3 reads TGTGCCAGCAGCGAATTCCCCCAGGGGCGTACCTACGAGCAGTACTTC. Protein: CASSEFPQGRTYEQYF.